The clone carrying this TCR beta chain was recorded once. As yet, its antigen is unknown. In the PCR, 60 Vbeta and 13 Jbeta primers were used. Clones were read by immunoSEQ multiplex PCR, and TCRdb kept only the in-frame ones, dropping some. The sample lists around 100,000 clones, approximately 78% seen once, with 22% in the top ten. The data belong to a study of cytomegalovirus exposure and HLA in healthy donors. Study outcomes and limitations: It was approximately 150 TCR beta chains that were listed as cytomegalovirus-associated. In a later analysis, TCR beta V- and J-gene trimming was associated with a missense DCLRE1C variant.

Germline V CDR1 and CDR2: SEHNR, FQNEAQ (reference sequence). V lost 5 bases and J 4 bases, leaving 12 bases between the germline ends. This CDR3 has 13 residues. This clonotype was obtained from a man aged 30 to 45 in good health and CMV-seropositive. Sequencing used PBMCs. This chain connects TRBV7-9 to TRBJ2-7; perhaps TRBD1 as D (6 bases). CDR3 bases: TGTGCCAGCAGCACAAACAGGGATTACGAGCAGTACTTC. Protein product: CASSTNRDYEQYF.